Sequencing of this T cell receptor (beta chain) was carried out in a study of T cells in narcolepsy. Study-level background: Enrolled donors included narcolepsy type 1 or type 2 patients and healthy controls. The study, taken as a whole, reports: No autoreactive T cell clone sequences appeared in some memory CD4+ repertoires. HCRT-specific and TRIB2-specific autoreactive clonotypes appeared among same-patient CSF and blood CD4+ clonotypes. Autoreactive clonotypes reportedly recurred in blood of same and different patients, not controls.

CDR3 length: 16 residues. CDR1 is SGDLS, CDR2 YYNGEE, per germline. J gave up 6 bases and V 4 bases, and 10 bases lay outside the gene matches. Here immunoSEQ multiplex PCR was the method, and the copy in TCRdb shows in-frame clones only, minus some. The profile shows tens of thousands of clones, 70% to 90% of them singletons. To note about this clone: Its antigen is undetermined.

Sequenced material: memory (CD45RA-) CD4+ T cells from blood. This TCR was sampled from a human donor in good health. This chain joins TRBV9 and TRBJ2-2, with TRBD2 identical over 9 bases. The CDR3 loop is CASSPRLLAGAGELFF. CDR3 coding DNA: TGTGCCAGCAGCCCCCGATTATTAGCGGGGGCCGGGGAGCTGTTTTTT.